One and the same sample provided the 27 T cell receptor beta chains below, sequenced in a study of blood T cell repertoires in COVID-19. Using immunoSEQ multiplex PCR, the repertoire was profiled, and TCRdb retains in-frame clones only, with some absent. The table records more than 400,000 clones, approximately 83% of them present only once. Sequencing was performed on peripheral blood. Receptor source: a human donor in a cohort sampled during active COVID-19.

CDR3 protein: CASSSRGGARRGNTIYF. In DNA, the CDR3 is TGTGCCAGCAGCTCTCGGGGCGGGGCGCGAAGAGGAAACACCATATATTTT. The chain combines TRBV7-9 with TRBJ1-3; perhaps TRBD1 as D (5 bases). The CDR3 is made up of 17 amino acids. V lost 4 bases and J lost 4, with 20 bases in between. Germline V gene data show CDR1 as SEHNR and CDR2 as FQNEAQ (reference sequence).

This clone was recorded once. The gene calls are TRBV5-1 and TRBJ2-5; TRBD1 might be the D (5 bases). The germline gives CDR1 SGHRS, CDR2 YFSETQ. The V end lost 4 bases, the J end lost 2 bases, and 9 bases lay between the germline ends. This CDR3 has 13 residues. The CDR3 reads CASSGADQETQYF. In DNA form, the CDR3 reads TGCGCCAGCAGCGGGGCAGATCAAGAGACCCAGTACTTC.

This clone was seen just once. The chain links TRBV30 to TRBJ2-7; the D is unclear. The length of the CDR3 is 14 residues. CDR1 and CDR2 (germline): GTSNPN, SVGIG (reference sequence). V gave up 1 base and J gave up 0 bases, with 10 bases separating them. The CDR3 DNA reads as TGTGCCTGGAGTGCCACCCTAAGCTCCTACGAGCAGTACTTC. Amino acids: CAWSATLSSYEQYF. The full variable domain, its missing parts supplied by reference TRBV30 and TRBJ2-7, is SQTIHQWPATLVQPVGSPLSLECTVEGTSNPNLYWYRQAAGRGLQLLFYSVGIGQISSEVPQNLSASRPQDRQFILSSKKLLLSDSGFYLCAWSATLSSYEQYFGPGTRLTVT.

The V gene is TRBV28, the J gene TRBJ2-6; D uncertain. The V gene's germline CDR1 is MDHEN and CDR2 SYDVKM. CDR3 length: 14 residues. Between the trimmed V and J ends, which lost 6 bases and 1 base, there was a span of 7 bases. Here the CDR3 reads CASRSNSGANVLTF. The CDR3 region has the DNA TGTGCCAGCAGGAGTAATTCTGGGGCCAACGTCCTGACTTTC.

The V gene is TRBV30, the J gene TRBJ2-1; 12 nucleotides match TRBD1. After removal of 8 bases from V and 2 bases from J, the junction contained 13 bases not matched to a gene. Per germline, CDR1 GTSNPN and CDR2 SVGIG (reference sequence). The CDR3 length is 17 residues. In DNA, the CDR3 is TGTGCCCAGCGGGGACAGGGGGCGATTAGGGCCTACAATGAGCAGTTCTTC. Its translation: CAQRGQGAIRAYNEQFF.

The chain carries TRBV18 and TRBJ1-1, with a weak D call TRBD1 (6 bases). V lost 8 bases to trimming and J lost 0 bases, with 16 bases between them. CDR1 is KGHSH, CDR2 LQKENI, per germline. This CDR3 region has 15 residues. The DNA of the CDR3 is TGTGCCAGCACCACCGTTACAGGGTTGAACACTGAAGCTTTCTTT. Its protein product is CASTTVTGLNTEAFF.

CDR3 in amino acids: CASSQGGTRDTQYF. The CDR3 DNA sequence: TGCGCCAGCAGCCAAGGGGGGACTAGGGATACGCAGTATTTT. The V and J genes are TRBV4-3 and TRBJ2-3, with 8 bases aligning to TRBD2. V dropped 1 base and J dropped 6; count of bases not matched to a gene: 3. In germline, CDR1 is LGHNA, CDR2 YSLEER. This CDR3 contains 14 residues.

This chain links TRBV12-3 or TRBV12-4 with TRBJ2-1; D may be TRBD2 (5 bases). Trimming stripped 6 bases from V and 9 bases from J, with 15 bases between. CDR3 length: 13 amino acids. The CDR3 sequence: CASSYKTRGEQFF. DNA for the CDR3: TGTGCCAGCAGCTACAAAACTAGAGGTGAGCAGTTCTTC.

The rearrangement uses TRBV7-2 and TRBJ2-1; TRBD2 agrees at 13 bases. V lost 4 bases to trimming and J lost 8 bases; unmatched junction nucleotides: 14. CDR3 size: 18 residues. Germline V lookup: CDR1 SGHTA, CDR2 FQGNSA. The CDR3 region is CASSYGLAGVKIRDEQFF. The CDR3 DNA reads TGTGCCAGCAGCTACGGACTAGCGGGAGTCAAAATTAGGGATGAGCAGTTCTTC.

This chain links TRBV19 with TRBJ2-7; D is unresolved. Deletions cut 4 bases from V and 6 bases from J, with 16 bases between. The CDR3 totals 14 residues. The germline gives CDR1 LNHDA, CDR2 SQIVND (reference sequence). CDR3 amino acids: CASSNPPTMIEQYF. The CDR3 bases are TGTGCCAGTAGTAACCCCCCAACTATGATCGAGCAGTACTTC. Using reference TRBV19 and TRBJ2-7 for the parts outside the CDR3, the full variable domain is DGGITQSPKYLFRKEGQNVTLSCEQNLNHDAMYWYRQDPGQGLRLIYYSQIVNDFQKGDIAEGYSVSREKKESFPLTVTSAQKNPTAFYLCASSNPPTMIEQYFGPGTRLTVT.

This chain uses TRBV18 with TRBJ2-7; 7 nucleotides line up with TRBD2. The germline gives CDR1 KGHSH, CDR2 LQKENI. There are 15 residues in the CDR3. J lost 6 bases, V lost 3 bases, and 11 bases had no gene match. The CDR3 nucleotides are TGTGCCAGCTCACCCCAAAGACCCCCGGGGGGCGAGCAGTACTTC. This encodes CASSPQRPPGGEQYF.

The V gene is TRBV7-3, the J gene TRBJ2-1; 8 bases align to TRBD2. Germline V gene lookup returns CDR1 SGHTA and CDR2 FQGTGA. The CDR3 is 15 residues long. Trimming at V came to 0 bases and at J to 10 bases, leaving 8 bases not matched to a gene. The CDR3 region is CASSLTGRADEEQFF. CDR3 bases: TGTGCCAGCAGCTTAACCGGGAGGGCCGATGAAGAGCAGTTCTTC.

The chain recombines TRBV6-6 with TRBJ1-1; maybe TRBD1 (5 bases). Deletions cut 5 bases from V and 3 bases from J, with 13 bases between. Germline CDR1 MNHNY, CDR2 SVGAGI (reference sequence). This CDR3 has 14 amino acids. The CDR3 reads CASSPGREDTEAFF. The CDR3 coding sequence is TGTGCCAGCAGTCCGGGCAGGGAGGACACTGAAGCTTTCTTT.

The V and J genes are TRBV18 and TRBJ2-5, with 7 nucleotides matching TRBD1. This CDR3 has 14 amino acids. The ends lost 2 bases at V and 5 bases at J; junction bases unmatched: 5. Germline V gene data show CDR1 as KGHSH and CDR2 as LQKENI. The CDR3 bases are TGTGCCAGCTCACCAGACAGGGTCGTCGAGACCCAGTACTTC. Its protein product is CASSPDRVVETQYF.

The rearrangement links TRBV30 to TRBJ2-3, with D unclear. Germline-derived CDR1 and CDR2 are GTSNPN and SVGIG (reference sequence). The CDR3 totals 12 residues. V lost 2 bases and J lost 3, with 6 bases in between. The DNA for the CDR3 is TGTGCCTGGAGTAGTGCGACAGATACGCAGTATTTT. Translation gives CAWSSATDTQYF.

This clone was counted only a few times. The V call is TRBV6-5, the J call TRBJ1-1, with 8 bases lining up with TRBD1. CDR1 is MNHEY, CDR2 SVGAGI, per germline. The ends lost 8 bases at V and 7 bases at J; junction bases unmatched: 12. This CDR3 comprises 14 residues. CDR3 sequence: CASCRGRWGNEAFF. Here the CDR3 DNA reads TGTGCCAGCTGCAGGGGGCGTTGGGGGAATGAAGCTTTCTTT.

The chain joins TRBV27 to TRBJ1-2; TRBD1 agrees at 7 bases. The CDR3 spans 15 residues. The J segment lost 4 bases and the V segment lost 3 bases, leaving 8 bases of the junction unmatched. Germline CDR1 MNHEY, CDR2 SMNVEV (reference sequence). CDR3 region: CASSLSGTVLYGYTF. In DNA form, the CDR3 reads TGTGCCAGCAGTTTGTCCGGGACAGTACTCTATGGCTACACCTTC.

This clone was seen only a few times. This chain joins TRBV19 and TRBJ2-1; 9 bases map to TRBD1. J was trimmed by 7 bases and V by 8 bases; bases with no gene match: 9. Germline CDR1 reads LNHDA; CDR2 reads SQIVND (reference sequence). The CDR3 has 14 amino acids. CDR3 sequence reads: CASRRDRVGNEQFF. The CDR3 nucleotides read TGTGCCAGTCGCCGGGACAGGGTAGGGAATGAGCAGTTCTTC. The full variable domain, completed using reference TRBV19 and TRBJ2-1, is DGGITQSPKYLFRKEGQNVTLSCEQNLNHDAMYWYRQDPGQGLRLIYYSQIVNDFQKGDIAEGYSVSREKKESFPLTVTSAQKNPTAFYLCASRRDRVGNEQFFGPGTRLTVL.

The chain carries TRBV10-3 and TRBJ2-1, with TRBD2 matching 9 bases. V shed 5 bases and J 5 bases; nucleotides not matched to a gene: 7. Germline lookup yields CDR1 ENHRY and CDR2 SYGVKD. The CDR3 is made up of 15 amino acids. The chain's CDR3 is CAISRGSGGNNEQFF. The DNA for the CDR3 is TGTGCCATCAGTCGTGGTAGCGGGGGTAACAATGAGCAGTTCTTC.

The V gene is TRBV11-2, the J gene TRBJ2-1; D is possibly TRBD1 (5 bases). Germline assignment: CDR1 SGHAT and CDR2 FQNNGV. Between the trimmed V and J ends, which lost 2 bases and 5 bases, there was a span of 13 bases. The length of the CDR3 is 15 residues. CDR3 region: CASSLSGLLDNEQFF. The CDR3 nucleotides are TGTGCCAGCAGCTTATCAGGGCTTTTGGACAATGAGCAGTTCTTC.

J is TRBJ2-1 and V is TRBV5-1; 7 positions agree with TRBD2. There are 15 residues in the CDR3. The germline CDR1 and CDR2 sequences are SGHRS and YFSETQ. The trim removed 1 base at V and 3 bases at J, leaving 4 bases unmatched. CDR3 protein: CASSLPSGNYNEQFF. The DNA for the CDR3 is TGCGCCAGCAGCTTGCCTAGCGGAAACTACAATGAGCAGTTCTTC.

This clone was recorded a few times. The V and J genes are TRBV13 and TRBJ2-7; the match to TRBD1 covers 8 bases. The junction had 9 bases not matched to a gene; V was cut back by 5 bases and J by 6 bases. This CDR3 comprises 14 residues. Germline V gene sequence: CDR1 PRHDT, CDR2 FYEKMQ (reference sequence). CDR3 nucleotide sequence: TGTGCCAGCAGCCCTAGGGACAGGTACCTCGAGCAGTACTTC. Protein sequence: CASSPRDRYLEQYF.

The chain employs TRBV10-1 and TRBJ2-2; weak D call: TRBD1 (5 bases). The CDR3 loop spans 17 amino acids. The germline V and J ends were trimmed by 0 bases and 0 bases, with 11 bases remaining between them. CDR1 is WNHNN and CDR2 is SYGVQD in the germline V gene (reference sequence). The CDR3 DNA is TGCGCCAGCAGTGAGTCCCGGGCAGGGTCGAACACCGGGGAGCTGTTTTTT. This translates into CASSESRAGSNTGELFF.

The chain couples TRBV2 to TRBJ2-7; 9 bases are shared with TRBD2. The germline CDR1 and CDR2 sequences are SNHLY and FYNNEI. This CDR3 is built from 14 residues. With V trimmed by 7 bases and J by 3 bases, 7 bases remained unmatched. The CDR3 DNA reads as TGTGCCAGCAAACAGGCACTAGCGGGCTACGAGCAGTACTTC. This codes for CASKQALAGYEQYF.

The J gene is TRBJ1-6, the V gene TRBV28, with TRBD1 matching over 7 bases. The CDR3 loop spans 14 amino acids. V gave up 6 bases and J gave up 7 bases; unmatched junction bases: 6. Germline V CDR1 and CDR2: MDHEN, SYDVKM. The CDR3 spells CASRRTGGNSPLHF. Here the CDR3 DNA reads TGTGCCAGCAGACGGACAGGCGGGAATTCACCCCTCCACTTT.

The chain couples TRBV7-6 to TRBJ2-1, with 8 nucleotides matching TRBD2. The germline gives CDR1 SGHVS, CDR2 FNYEAQ. J lost 2 bases, V lost 4 bases, and 13 bases had no gene match. The CDR3 consists of 18 residues. This CDR3 is CASSSLGGSGSAYNEQFF. CDR3 nucleotide sequence: TGTGCCAGCAGCTCCCTAGGAGGGAGCGGGAGTGCCTACAATGAGCAGTTCTTC.

As for this clone: The sample carries other DNA sequences with the same CDR3. CDR3 sequence: CASSQARGGTEAFF. The CDR3 coding sequence is TGTGCCAGCAGCCAAGCCAGGGGCGGCACTGAAGCTTTCTTT. This rearrangement joins TRBV3-1 (or the pseudogene TRBV3-2) to TRBJ1-1; a possible D gene is TRBD1 (6 bases). V lost 1 base to trimming and J lost 4 bases, with 10 bases between them. This CDR3 is built from 14 residues. From germline, CDR1 is LGHDT and CDR2 YNNKEL (reference sequence).